Sequencing of this TCR beta chain was carried out in a study of blood T cell repertoires in COVID-19. At the level of the study: From the United States, Italy and Spain came samples of acute and convalescent COVID-19. PBMCs, B-cell-depleted T cells, or T cells were the source of the cDNA or gDNA that made up the material.

The CDR3 spans 19 residues. Losses at the gene ends were 4 bases for V and 4 bases for J; bases not matched to a gene: 16. Germline CDR1 reads LGHNA; CDR2 reads YSLEER. In the original processing: Scientists estimated how many nucleated cells there were by amplifying reference gene primers. Generated by immunoSEQ multiplex PCR, the TCRdb table keeps only in-frame clones and is missing some. V, J and clone size were drawn from that table, and D and trimming were deduced from the DNA. This table has tens of thousands of clones, 87% appearing once. The clonotype comes from a man in his fifties with active COVID-19. This chain links TRBV4-3 with TRBJ2-3; 11 positions match TRBD2. Sequencing used peripheral blood. The CDR3: CASSPYITISGRAADTQYF. The CDR3 coding sequence is TGCGCCAGCAGCCCTTACATTACTATTAGCGGGAGGGCGGCAGATACGCAGTATTTT.